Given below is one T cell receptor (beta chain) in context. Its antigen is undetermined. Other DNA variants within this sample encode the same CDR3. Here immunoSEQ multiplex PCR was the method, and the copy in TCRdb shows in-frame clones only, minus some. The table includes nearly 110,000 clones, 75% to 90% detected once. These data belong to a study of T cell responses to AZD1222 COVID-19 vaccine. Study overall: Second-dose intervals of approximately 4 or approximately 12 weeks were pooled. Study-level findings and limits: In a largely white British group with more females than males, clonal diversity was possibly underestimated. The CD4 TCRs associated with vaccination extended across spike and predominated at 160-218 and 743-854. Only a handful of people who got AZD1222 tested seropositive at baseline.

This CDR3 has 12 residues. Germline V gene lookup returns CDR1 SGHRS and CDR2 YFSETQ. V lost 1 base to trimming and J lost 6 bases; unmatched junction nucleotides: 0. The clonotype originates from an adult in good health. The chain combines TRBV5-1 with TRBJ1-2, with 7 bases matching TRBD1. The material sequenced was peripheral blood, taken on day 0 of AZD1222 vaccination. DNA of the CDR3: TGCGCCAGCAGCTTGCAGGGGGATGGCTACACCTTC. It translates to CASSLQGDGYTF.